These 24 T cell receptor beta chains share one sample of origin, sequenced in a study of cytomegalovirus exposure and HLA in healthy donors. The PCR made use of 60 Vbeta and 13 Jbeta primers. Here immunoSEQ multiplex PCR was the method, and the copy in TCRdb shows in-frame clones only, minus some. The table includes 50,000 or so clones, 72% detected once. The sample was PBMCs. Receptor source: a woman aged 45-65 years in good health and CMV-seronegative.

The chain is built from TRBV19 and TRBJ2-5; 9 bases fit TRBD1. Germline CDR1 and CDR2: LNHDA and SQIVND (reference sequence). V trimming: 6 bases; J trimming: 7 bases; junction bases outside the gene matches: 15. The CDR3 has 16 residues. CDR3 in DNA: TGTGCCAGTAGCGCCCCTACCGGGACAGGGTTAGGGACCCAGTACTTC. Encoded protein: CASSAPTGTGLGTQYF.

V is TRBV4-2 and J is TRBJ2-1, with 14 bases fitting TRBD2. Germline lookup yields CDR1 LGHNA and CDR2 YNFKEQ. V was clipped by 0 bases and J by 0 bases; unmatched bases: 4. The CDR3 consists of 19 residues. The CDR3 loop reads CASSQDVGLAGDSYNEQFF. The CDR3 DNA is TGTGCCAGCAGCCAAGATGTGGGACTAGCGGGGGACTCCTACAATGAGCAGTTCTTC.

To note about this clone: Compared with germline, one end of the junction differs, possibly owing to a read error. V gene TRBV2 combines with J gene TRBJ1-1, with a possible D match to TRBD1 (5 bases). This CDR3 comprises 13 residues. CDR1 SNHLY and CDR2 FYNNEI come from the germline V gene. CDR3 amino acids: CASSERSGGEGFF. CDR3 in DNA: TGTGCCAGCAGTGAACGGTCGGGGGGAGAAGGTTTCTTT.

Concerning this clone: The final CDR3 position lacks the conserved phenylalanine or tryptophan, pointing to a likely read error. This rearrangement joins TRBV4-2 to TRBJ1-4; TRBD1 matches 7 bases. Germline V gene lookup returns CDR1 LGHNA and CDR2 YNFKEQ. This CDR3 is 15 amino acids long. The J segment lost 3 bases and the V segment lost 0 bases, leaving 1 base of the junction unmatched. The CDR3 DNA reads TGTGCCAGCAGCCAAGACGGGACAGCTAATGAAAAACTGTTTGTT. It encodes CASSQDGTANEKLFV.

V gene TRBV2 combines with J gene TRBJ1-1, with unresolved D. CDR3 length equals 14 residues. Germline CDR1 is SNHLY and CDR2 is FYNNEI. Deletions cut 5 bases from V and 1 base from J, with 11 bases between. CDR3 DNA: TGTGCCAGCAGTCCCCTTCGGGGGAACACTGAAGCTTTCTTT. This encodes CASSPLRGNTEAFF.

This chain joins TRBV7-2 and TRBJ2-5; TRBD2 agrees at 14 bases. The CDR3 sequence is 15 residues long. V was pared by 1 base and J by 5 bases, with 0 bases of the junction left unmatched. Germline-derived CDR1 and CDR2 are SGHTA and FQGNSA. CDR3: CASSLGTSGGETQYF. CDR3 DNA: TGTGCCAGCAGCTTAGGGACTAGCGGGGGGGAGACCCAGTACTTC.

The chain has TRBV7-2 and TRBJ1-1; TRBD1 is a possible D gene (6 bases). Trimming shortened V by 4 bases and J by 1 base, and 7 bases separated the two germline ends. Per the germline V gene, CDR1 is SGHTA and CDR2 is FQGNSA. The CDR3 sequence is 13 residues long. CDR3 protein: CASSSQGNTEAFF. In DNA, the CDR3 is TGTGCCAGCAGCTCACAGGGGAACACTGAAGCTTTCTTT.

Note on this clone: At one boundary the junction diverges from the germline segment, which might be a read error. This chain connects TRBV10-3 to TRBJ1-2, with D perhaps matching TRBD1 (6 bases). CDR1 is ENHRY, CDR2 SYGVKD, per germline. The CDR3 covers 12 residues. CDR3 protein: CAISGWEGVIVF. The DNA for the CDR3 is TGTGCCATCAGTGGATGGGAGGGGGTGATCGTCTTC.

The V gene is TRBV7-6, the J gene TRBJ2-3, with TRBD1 matching 11 bases. The CDR3 totals 17 residues. Trimming at V came to 1 base and at J to 4 bases, leaving 7 bases not matched to a gene. Germline loops: CDR1 SGHVS, CDR2 FNYEAQ. The CDR3 reads CASSLVVGDRGSDTQYF. The CDR3 DNA follows: TGTGCCAGCAGCTTAGTTGTTGGGGACAGGGGGTCAGATACGCAGTATTTT.

The rearrangement uses TRBV29-1 and TRBJ1-2; no definite D call. V lost 7 bases and J 0 bases, leaving 9 bases between the germline ends. The CDR3 spans 12 residues. Per germline, CDR1 SQVTM and CDR2 ANQGSEA. CDR3 DNA sequence: TGCAGCGCCACCGGGACTAACTATGGCTACACCTTC. This codes for CSATGTNYGYTF.

The chain links TRBV28 to TRBJ2-7, with 7 bases fitting TRBD2. The CDR3 totals 13 residues. Looked up from germline, CDR1 is MDHEN and CDR2 is SYDVKM. With 6 bases clipped from V and 2 bases from J, the junction kept 4 bases outside the gene matches. The DNA for the CDR3 is TGTGCCAGCAGGAAGGGGACTACCTACGAGCAGTACTTC. Its translation is CASRKGTTYEQYF.

V and J are TRBV30 and TRBJ1-6; D is unresolved. CDR3 length: 11 amino acids. Trimming removed 2 bases at V and 7 bases at J, with 3 bases between. CDR1 and CDR2 (germline): GTSNPN, SVGIG (reference sequence). The CDR3 sequence is CAWSSNSPLHF. In DNA form, the CDR3 reads TGTGCCTGGAGTTCGAATTCACCCCTCCACTTT.

This clone was seen a few times. The chain employs TRBV6-5 and TRBJ2-7; a weak D match, TRBD2 (6 bases). This CDR3 has 12 amino acids. V lost 8 bases and J 4 bases, leaving 12 bases between the germline ends. Germline V CDR1 and CDR2: MNHEY, SVGAGI. In DNA, the CDR3 is TGTGCCAGCGGGGGACTCCGATACGAGCAGTACTTC. The encoded protein is CASGGLRYEQYF.

The chain couples TRBV7-8 to TRBJ2-7, with 10 bases fitting TRBD1. The V and J ends lost 5 bases and 3 bases, in that order; junction bases with no gene match: 4. Germline loops: CDR1 SGHVS, CDR2 FQNEAQ. The CDR3 sequence is 14 residues long. CDR3 DNA sequence: TGTGCCAGCAGCCAACGGGACAGGGGCTACGAGCAGTACTTC. Translating gives CASSQRDRGYEQYF.

The chain is built from TRBV30 and TRBJ2-1, with D possibly matching TRBD2 (5 bases). CDR3 size: 12 residues. CDR1 GTSNPN and CDR2 SVGIG come from the germline V gene (reference sequence). V was shortened by 4 bases and J by 9 bases, with 13 bases between the two germline ends. Here the CDR3 DNA reads TGTGCCTGGACCGTGGACCGGGGTGAGCAGTTCTTC. The encoded protein is CAWTVDRGEQFF.

On this clone itself: Compared with germline, one end of the junction differs, possibly owing to a read error. The same CDR3 is also encoded by other DNA sequences in this sample. V usage is TRBV30 and J usage is TRBJ1-6; 7 nucleotides agree with TRBD1. CDR1 GTSNPN and CDR2 SVGIG come from the germline V gene (reference sequence). There are 13 residues in the CDR3. CDR3 DNA sequence: TGCGCCTTCCTGCGACAGGGAAATTCACCCCTCCACTTT. Its protein product is CAFLRQGNSPLHF.

This clone was seen only a few times. The J gene is TRBJ2-3, the V gene TRBV5-1; TRBD1 matches at 7 bases. CDR1 and CDR2 from the germline V gene are SGHRS and YFSETQ. The CDR3 contains 15 residues. The ends lost 4 bases at V and 6 bases at J; junction bases unmatched: 11. In DNA form, the CDR3 reads TGCGCCAGCAGCATCACGACAGGGCCTGGGGATACGCAGTATTTT. Protein product: CASSITTGPGDTQYF.

This clone was detected once. The chain is built from TRBV7-2 and TRBJ1-5; the D gene is possibly TRBD1 (5 bases). The CDR3 sequence is 13 residues long. Germline lookup yields CDR1 SGHTA and CDR2 FQGNSA. V was clipped by 7 bases and J by 5 bases, with 12 bases between them. CDR3 in amino acids: CASTSGRDQPQHF. The CDR3 DNA reads TGTGCCAGCACGTCAGGGAGGGATCAGCCCCAGCATTTT.

V is TRBV19 and J is TRBJ2-7; 10 nucleotides align to TRBD1. Germline V gene sequence: CDR1 LNHDA, CDR2 SQIVND (reference sequence). The CDR3 has 15 residues. Losses at the gene ends were 6 bases for V and 4 bases for J; bases not matched to a gene: 9. The chain's CDR3 is CASSLFGTGEYEQYF. Written as DNA, the CDR3 is TGTGCCAGTAGCCTCTTCGGGACAGGGGAGTACGAGCAGTACTTC.

V is TRBV30 and J is TRBJ1-6; tentatively, D is TRBD1 (5 bases). Trimming removed 2 bases at V and 7 bases at J, with 15 bases between. Germline values: CDR1 GTSNPN, CDR2 SVGIG (reference sequence). There are 15 residues in the CDR3. For the CDR3, the DNA is TGTGCCTGGAGTACCCTGTCAGGGTGGAATTCACCCCTCCACTTT. Amino acid sequence: CAWSTLSGWNSPLHF.

The V gene is TRBV7-2, the J gene TRBJ2-7, with a possible D match to TRBD1 (6 bases). CDR1 SGHTA and CDR2 FQGNSA come from the germline V gene. V lost 7 bases and J 4 bases, leaving 14 bases between the germline ends. This CDR3 has 13 residues. For the CDR3, the DNA is TGTGCCAGCACCTCGGACAGCAATTACGAGCAGTACTTC. Translated, it gives CASTSDSNYEQYF.

The V and J genes are TRBV30 and TRBJ2-7; the match to TRBD1 covers 11 bases. CDR1 is GTSNPN, CDR2 SVGIG, per germline (reference sequence). V dropped 0 bases and J dropped 4; count of bases not matched to a gene: 5. The CDR3 is 15 amino acids. The CDR3 DNA reads TGTGCCTGGAGTGTGGGACAGGGGGAGGTTTACGAGCAGTACTTC. This codes for CAWSVGQGEVYEQYF.

The rearrangement links TRBV4-3 to TRBJ2-7; 10 nucleotides line up with TRBD1. The junction had 5 bases not matched to a gene; V was cut back by 0 bases and J by 3 bases. Germline CDR1 and CDR2: LGHNA and YSLEER. There are 16 residues in the CDR3. The CDR3 protein is CASSQDMGDRGYEQYF. The CDR3 region has the DNA TGCGCCAGCAGCCAAGATATGGGGGACAGGGGCTACGAGCAGTACTTC.

The chain uses TRBV11-2 and TRBJ2-4; D possibly corresponds to TRBD2 (5 bases). Trimming stripped 0 bases from V and 7 bases from J, with 7 bases between. Per the germline V gene, CDR1 is SGHAT and CDR2 is FQNNGV. This CDR3 spans 13 amino acids. CDR3 residues: CASSLDRGNIQYF. The CDR3 nucleotides are TGTGCCAGCAGCTTAGATCGGGGTAACATTCAGTACTTC.